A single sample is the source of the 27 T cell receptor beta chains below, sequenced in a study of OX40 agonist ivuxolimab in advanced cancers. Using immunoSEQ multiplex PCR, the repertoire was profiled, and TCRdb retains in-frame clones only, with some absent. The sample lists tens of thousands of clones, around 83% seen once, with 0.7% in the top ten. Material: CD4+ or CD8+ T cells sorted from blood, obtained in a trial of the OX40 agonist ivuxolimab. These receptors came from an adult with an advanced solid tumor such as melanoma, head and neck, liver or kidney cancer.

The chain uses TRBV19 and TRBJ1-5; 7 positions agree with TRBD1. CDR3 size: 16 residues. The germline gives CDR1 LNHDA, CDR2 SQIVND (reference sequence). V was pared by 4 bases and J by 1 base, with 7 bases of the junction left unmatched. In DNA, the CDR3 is TGTGCCAGTAGTACCTACAGGGGTTTGAGCAATCAGCCCCAGCATTTT. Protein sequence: CASSTYRGLSNQPQHF.

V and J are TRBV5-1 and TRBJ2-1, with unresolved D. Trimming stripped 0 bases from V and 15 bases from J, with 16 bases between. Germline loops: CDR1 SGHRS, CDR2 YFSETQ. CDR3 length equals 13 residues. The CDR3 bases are TGCGCCAGCAGCTTGGAAGGCCTCTCCCTCTCGTTCTTC. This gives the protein CASSLEGLSLSFF.

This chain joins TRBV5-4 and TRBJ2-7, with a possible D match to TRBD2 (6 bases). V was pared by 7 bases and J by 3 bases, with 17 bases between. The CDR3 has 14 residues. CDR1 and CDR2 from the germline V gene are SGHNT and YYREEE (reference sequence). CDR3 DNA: TGTGCCAGCGGACTCGGGGGAAATATCTACGAGCAGTACTTC. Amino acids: CASGLGGNIYEQYF.

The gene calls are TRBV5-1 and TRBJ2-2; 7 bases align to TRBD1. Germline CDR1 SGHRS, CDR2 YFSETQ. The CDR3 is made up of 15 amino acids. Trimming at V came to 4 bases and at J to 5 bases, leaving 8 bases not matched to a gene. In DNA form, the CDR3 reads TGCGCCAGCAGCCCTGAGGGGGCGGGTACCGGGGAGCTGTTTTTT. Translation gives CASSPEGAGTGELFF.

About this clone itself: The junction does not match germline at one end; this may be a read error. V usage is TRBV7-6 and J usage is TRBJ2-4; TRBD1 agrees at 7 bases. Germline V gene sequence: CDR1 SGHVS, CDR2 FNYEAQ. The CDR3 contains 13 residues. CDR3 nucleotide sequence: TGTACCAGCAGCTTAGCTTCTCCGGGACAGCTGTATTTC. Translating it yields CTSSLASPGQLYF.

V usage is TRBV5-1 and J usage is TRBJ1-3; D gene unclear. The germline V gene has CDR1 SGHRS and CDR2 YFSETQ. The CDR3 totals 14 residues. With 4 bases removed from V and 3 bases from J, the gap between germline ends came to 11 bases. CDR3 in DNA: TGCGCCAGCAGCCCCGATCGGCATGGAAACACCATATATTTT. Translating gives CASSPDRHGNTIYF. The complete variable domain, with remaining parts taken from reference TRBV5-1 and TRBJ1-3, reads KAGVTQTPRYLIKTRGQQVTLSCSPISGHRSVSWYQQTPGQGLQFLFEYFSETQRNKGNFPGRFSGRQFSNSRSEMNVSTLELGDSALYLCASSPDRHGNTIYFGEGSWLTVV.

In DNA form, the CDR3 reads TGTGCCAGCAGCCGCGGACAGGGGGGGTATGGCTACACCTTC. Its protein product is CASSRGQGGYGYTF. The genes are TRBV11-2 and TRBJ1-2, with 10 bases aligning to TRBD1. J lost 5 bases, V lost 5 bases, and 5 bases had no gene match. Germline CDR1 is SGHAT and CDR2 is FQNNGV. The CDR3 consists of 14 residues.

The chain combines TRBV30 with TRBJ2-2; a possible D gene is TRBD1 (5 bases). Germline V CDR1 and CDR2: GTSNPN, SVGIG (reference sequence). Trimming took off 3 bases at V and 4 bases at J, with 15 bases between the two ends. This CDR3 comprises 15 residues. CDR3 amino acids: CAWRAWGGGTGELFF. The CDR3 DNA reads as TGTGCCTGGAGGGCCTGGGGCGGTGGCACCGGGGAGCTGTTTTTT.

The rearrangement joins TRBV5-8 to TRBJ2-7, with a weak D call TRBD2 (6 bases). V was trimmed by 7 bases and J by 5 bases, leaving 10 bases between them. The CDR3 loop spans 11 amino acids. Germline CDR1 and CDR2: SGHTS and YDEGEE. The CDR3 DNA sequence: TGTGCCAGCCGCCGGAGGGACGAGCAGTACTTC. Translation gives CASRRRDEQYF.

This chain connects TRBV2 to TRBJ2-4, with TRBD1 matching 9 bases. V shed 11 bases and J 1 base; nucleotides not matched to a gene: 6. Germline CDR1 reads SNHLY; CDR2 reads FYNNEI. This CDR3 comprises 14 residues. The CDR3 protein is CASQGARAKNIQYF. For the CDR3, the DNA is TGTGCCTCACAGGGGGCGCGGGCCAAAAACATTCAGTACTTC.

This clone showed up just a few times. CDR3 loop: CASSPFRVTEAFF. CDR3 nucleotide sequence: TGCGCCAGCAGCCCCTTCAGGGTCACTGAAGCTTTCTTT. J is TRBJ1-1 and V is TRBV4-1, with D possibly being TRBD1 (5 bases). V gave up 4 bases and J gave up 4 bases, with 10 bases separating them. The CDR3 extends over 13 amino acids. Germline CDR1 is MGHRA and CDR2 is YSYEKL.

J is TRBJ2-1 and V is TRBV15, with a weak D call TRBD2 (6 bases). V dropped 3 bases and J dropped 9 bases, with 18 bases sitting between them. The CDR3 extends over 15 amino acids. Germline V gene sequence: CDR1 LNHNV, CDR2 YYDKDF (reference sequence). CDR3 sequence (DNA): TGTGCCACCAGCAGGGGCGGGGAAGGTCTGAGTGAGCAGTTCTTC. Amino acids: CATSRGGEGLSEQFF.

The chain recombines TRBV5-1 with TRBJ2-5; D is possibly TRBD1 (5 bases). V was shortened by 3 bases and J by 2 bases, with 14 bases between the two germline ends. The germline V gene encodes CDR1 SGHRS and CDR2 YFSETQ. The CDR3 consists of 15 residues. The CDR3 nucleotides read TGCGCCAGCAGCTCTGATGGGGCAGCTCAAGAGACCCAGTACTTC. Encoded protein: CASSSDGAAQETQYF.

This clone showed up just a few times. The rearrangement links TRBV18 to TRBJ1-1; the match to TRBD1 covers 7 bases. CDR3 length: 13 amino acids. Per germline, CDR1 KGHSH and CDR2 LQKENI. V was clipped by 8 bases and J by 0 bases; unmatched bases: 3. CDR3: CASQGGLNTEAFF. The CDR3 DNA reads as TGTGCCAGCCAAGGGGGCTTGAACACTGAAGCTTTCTTT. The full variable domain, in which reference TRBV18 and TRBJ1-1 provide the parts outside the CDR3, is NAGVMQNPRHLVRRRGQEARLRCSPMKGHSHVYWYRQLPEEGLKFMVYLQKENIIDESGMPKERFSAEFPKEGPSILRIQQVVRGDSAAYFCASQGGLNTEAFFGQGTRLTVV.

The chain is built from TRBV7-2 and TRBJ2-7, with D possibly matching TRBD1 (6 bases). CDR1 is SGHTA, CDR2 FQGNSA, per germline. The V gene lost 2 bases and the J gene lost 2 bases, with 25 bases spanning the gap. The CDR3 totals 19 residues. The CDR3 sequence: CASSLRLGGPGRPPYEQYF. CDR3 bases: TGTGCCAGCAGCTTACGACTTGGGGGCCCAGGACGCCCTCCCTACGAGCAGTACTTC.

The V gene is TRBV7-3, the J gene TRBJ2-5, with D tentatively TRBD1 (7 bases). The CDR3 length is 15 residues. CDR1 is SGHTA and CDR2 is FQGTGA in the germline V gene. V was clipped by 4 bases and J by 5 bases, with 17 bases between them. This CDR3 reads CASSYRQGRGETQYF. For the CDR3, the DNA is TGTGCCAGCAGCTACCGACAGGGACGGGGGGAGACCCAGTACTTC. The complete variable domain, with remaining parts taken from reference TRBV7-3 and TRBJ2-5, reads GAGVSQTPSNKVTEKGKYVELRCDPISGHTALYWYRQSLGQGPEFLIYFQGTGAADDSGLPNDRFFAVRPEGSVSTLKIQRTERGDSAVYLCASSYRQGRGETQYFGPGTRLLVL.

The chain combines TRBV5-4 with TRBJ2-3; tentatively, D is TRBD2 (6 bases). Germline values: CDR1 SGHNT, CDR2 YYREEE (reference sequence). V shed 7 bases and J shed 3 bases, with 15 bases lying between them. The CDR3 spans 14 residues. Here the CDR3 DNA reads TGTGCCAGCCAGGCGAATAGCGGTACAGATACGCAGTATTTT. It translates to CASQANSGTDTQYF.

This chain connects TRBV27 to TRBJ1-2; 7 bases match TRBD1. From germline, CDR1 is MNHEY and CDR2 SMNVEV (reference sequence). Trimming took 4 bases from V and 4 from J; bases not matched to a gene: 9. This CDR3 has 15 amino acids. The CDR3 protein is CASSSRQGLGYGYTF. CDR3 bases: TGTGCCAGCAGTTCAAGACAGGGTCTGGGCTATGGCTACACCTTC.

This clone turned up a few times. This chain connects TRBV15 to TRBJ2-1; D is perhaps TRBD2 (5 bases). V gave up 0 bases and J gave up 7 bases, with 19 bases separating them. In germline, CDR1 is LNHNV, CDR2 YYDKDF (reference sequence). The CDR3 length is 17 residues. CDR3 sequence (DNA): TGTGCCACCAGCAGAGATTTCGGGGTGGGAGATGGAAATGAGCAGTTCTTC. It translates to CATSRDFGVGDGNEQFF.

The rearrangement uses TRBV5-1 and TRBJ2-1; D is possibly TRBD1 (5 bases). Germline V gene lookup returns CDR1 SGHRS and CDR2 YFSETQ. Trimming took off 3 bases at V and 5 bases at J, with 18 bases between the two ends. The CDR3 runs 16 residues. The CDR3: CASSSRDSNRNNEQFF. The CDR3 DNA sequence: TGCGCCAGCAGCTCCCGCGACAGCAACAGGAACAATGAGCAGTTCTTC.

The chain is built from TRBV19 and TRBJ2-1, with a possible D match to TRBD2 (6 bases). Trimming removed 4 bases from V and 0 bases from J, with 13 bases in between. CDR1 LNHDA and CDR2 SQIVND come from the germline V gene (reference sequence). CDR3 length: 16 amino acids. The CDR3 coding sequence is TGTGCCAGTAGTAGTCTGGGGGGAAGCTCCTACAATGAGCAGTTCTTC. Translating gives CASSSLGGSSYNEQFF.

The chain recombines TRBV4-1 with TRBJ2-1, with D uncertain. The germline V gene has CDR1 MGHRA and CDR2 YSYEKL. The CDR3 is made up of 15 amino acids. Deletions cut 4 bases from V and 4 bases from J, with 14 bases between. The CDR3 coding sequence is TGCGCCAGCAGCCCCTTGCCACAGCCATACAATGAGCAGTTCTTC. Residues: CASSPLPQPYNEQFF.

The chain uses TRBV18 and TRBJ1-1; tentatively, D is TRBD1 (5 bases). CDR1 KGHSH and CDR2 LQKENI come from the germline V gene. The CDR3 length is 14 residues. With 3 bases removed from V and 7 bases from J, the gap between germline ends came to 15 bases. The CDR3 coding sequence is TGTGCCAGCTCACCCCTGCTTGGGGGATTTGAAGCTTTCTTT. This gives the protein CASSPLLGGFEAFF.

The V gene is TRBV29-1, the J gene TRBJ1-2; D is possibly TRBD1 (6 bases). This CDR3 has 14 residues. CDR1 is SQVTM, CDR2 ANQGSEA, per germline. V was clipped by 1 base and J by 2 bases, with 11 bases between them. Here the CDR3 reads CSVEGGRTNYGYTF. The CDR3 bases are TGCAGCGTTGAAGGGGGGCGAACGAACTATGGCTACACCTTC.

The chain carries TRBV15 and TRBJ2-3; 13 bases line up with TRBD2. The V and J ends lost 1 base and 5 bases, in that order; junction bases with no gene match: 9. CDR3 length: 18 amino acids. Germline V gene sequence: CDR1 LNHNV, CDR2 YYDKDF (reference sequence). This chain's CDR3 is CATSRAIGTSGDRDTQYF. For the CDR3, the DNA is TGTGCCACCAGCAGAGCTATTGGGACTAGCGGGGATCGAGATACGCAGTATTTT.

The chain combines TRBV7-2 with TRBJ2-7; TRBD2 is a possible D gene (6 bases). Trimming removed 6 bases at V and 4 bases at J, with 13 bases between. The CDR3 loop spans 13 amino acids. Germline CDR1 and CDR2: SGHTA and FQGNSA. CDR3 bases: TGTGCCAGCAGTTCCGGGACTCCTTACGAGCAGTACTTC. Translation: CASSSGTPYEQYF.

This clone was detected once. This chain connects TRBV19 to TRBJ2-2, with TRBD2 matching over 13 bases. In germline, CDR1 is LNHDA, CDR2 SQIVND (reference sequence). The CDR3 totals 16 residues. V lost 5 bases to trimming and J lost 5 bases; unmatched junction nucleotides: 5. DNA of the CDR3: TGTGCCAGTAGTCCCCGACTAGCGGGAGGTACCGGGGAGCTGTTTTTT. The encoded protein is CASSPRLAGGTGELFF.